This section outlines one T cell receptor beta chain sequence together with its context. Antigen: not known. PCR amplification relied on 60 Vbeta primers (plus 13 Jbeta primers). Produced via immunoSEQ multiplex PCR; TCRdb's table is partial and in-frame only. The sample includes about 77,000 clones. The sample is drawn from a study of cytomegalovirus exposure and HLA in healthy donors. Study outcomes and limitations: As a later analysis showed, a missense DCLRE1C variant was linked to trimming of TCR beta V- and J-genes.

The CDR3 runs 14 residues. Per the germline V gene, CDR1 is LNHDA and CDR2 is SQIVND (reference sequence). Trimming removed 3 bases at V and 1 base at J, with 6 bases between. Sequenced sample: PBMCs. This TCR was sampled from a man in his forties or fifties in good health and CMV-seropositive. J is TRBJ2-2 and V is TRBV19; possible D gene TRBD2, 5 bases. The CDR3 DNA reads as TGTGCCAGTAGTATGGCGGGGAACACCGGGGAGCTGTTTTTT. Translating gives CASSMAGNTGELFF.